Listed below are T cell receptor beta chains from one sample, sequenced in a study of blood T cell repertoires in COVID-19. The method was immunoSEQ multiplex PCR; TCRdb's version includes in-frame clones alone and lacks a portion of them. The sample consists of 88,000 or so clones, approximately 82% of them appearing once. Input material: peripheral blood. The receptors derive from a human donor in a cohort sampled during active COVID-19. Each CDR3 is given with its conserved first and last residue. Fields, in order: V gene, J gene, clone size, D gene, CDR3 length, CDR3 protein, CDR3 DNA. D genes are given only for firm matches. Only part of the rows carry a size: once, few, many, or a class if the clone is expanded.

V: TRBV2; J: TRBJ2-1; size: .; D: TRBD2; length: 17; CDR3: CASTSGSGALTYNEQFF; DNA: TGTGCCAGCACCTCCGGTAGCGGGGCCCTCACCTACAATGAGCAGTTCTTC
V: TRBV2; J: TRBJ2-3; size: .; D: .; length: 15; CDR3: CASSMRQPSTDTQYF; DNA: TGTGCCAGCAGTATGCGACAACCTAGCACAGATACGCAGTATTTT
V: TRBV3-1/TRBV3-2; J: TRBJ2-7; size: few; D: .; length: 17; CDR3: CASSQDDPLEVPYEQYF; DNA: TGTGCCAGCAGCCAAGATGACCCACTGGAGGTCCCTTACGAGCAGTACTTC
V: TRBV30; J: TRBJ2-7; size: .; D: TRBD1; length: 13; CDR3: CAWRTQGANEQYF; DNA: TGTGCCTGGAGAACACAGGGGGCAAATGAGCAGTACTTC
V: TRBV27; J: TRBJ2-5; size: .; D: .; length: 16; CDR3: CASSLATGRLQETQYF; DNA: TGTGCCAGCAGTTTAGCGACAGGGAGGCTCCAAGAGACCCAGTACTTC
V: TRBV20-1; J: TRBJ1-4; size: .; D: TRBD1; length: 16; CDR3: CSASLGQTNSNEKLFF; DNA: TGCAGTGCTAGTCTGGGACAGACCAATAGTAATGAAAAACTGTTTTTT
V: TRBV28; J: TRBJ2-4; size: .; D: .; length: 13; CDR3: CASSSSSSNIQYF; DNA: TGTGCCAGCAGTTCTTCCAGTTCGAACATTCAGTACTTC
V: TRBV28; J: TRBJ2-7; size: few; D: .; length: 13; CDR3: CASSSADRPKQYF; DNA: TGTGCCAGCAGCTCTGCCGACAGGCCCAAACAGTACTTC
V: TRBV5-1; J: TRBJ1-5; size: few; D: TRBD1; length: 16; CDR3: CASSLGTGGSYQPQHF; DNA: TGCGCCAGCAGCTTGGGGACAGGGGGCAGTTACCAGCCCCAGCATTTT
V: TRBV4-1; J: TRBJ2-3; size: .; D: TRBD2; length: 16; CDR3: CASSQGERGGTDTQYF; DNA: TGCGCCAGCAGCCAAGGCGAGCGGGGGGGCACAGATACGCAGTATTTT
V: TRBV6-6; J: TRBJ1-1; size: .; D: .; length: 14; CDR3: CASSYGAGNTEAFF; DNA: TGTGCCAGCAGTTACGGGGCAGGAAACACTGAAGCTTTCTTT
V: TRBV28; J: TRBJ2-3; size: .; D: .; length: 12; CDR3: CASATFTDTQYF; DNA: TGTGCCAGCGCTACCTTCACAGATACGCAGTATTTT
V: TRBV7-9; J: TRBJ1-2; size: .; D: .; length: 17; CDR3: CASSLESLFQGNYGYTF; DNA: TGTGCCAGCAGCTTAGAAAGCTTATTCCAGGGAAACTATGGCTACACCTTC
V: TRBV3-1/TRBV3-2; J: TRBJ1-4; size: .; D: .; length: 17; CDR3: CASSQDPRTATNEKLFF; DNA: TGTGCCAGCAGCCAAGATCCCCGGACAGCGACTAATGAAAAACTGTTTTTT
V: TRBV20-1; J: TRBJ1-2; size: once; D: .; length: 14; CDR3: CSASARGTINGYTF; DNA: TGCAGTGCTAGTGCCCGAGGGACAATTAATGGCTACACCTTC
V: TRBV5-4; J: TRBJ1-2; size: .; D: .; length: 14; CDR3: CASSPDWGAAVVTF; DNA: TGTGCCAGCAGCCCCGACTGGGGCGCCGCAGTAGTCACCTTC
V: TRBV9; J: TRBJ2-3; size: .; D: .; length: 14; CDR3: CASSVDQVLNTQYF; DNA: TGTGCCAGCAGCGTAGATCAGGTTTTGAATACGCAGTATTTT
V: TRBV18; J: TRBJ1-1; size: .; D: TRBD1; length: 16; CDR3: CASSLTGVSMNTEAFF; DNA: TGTGCCAGCTCACTCACAGGGGTCTCCATGAACACTGAAGCTTTCTTT
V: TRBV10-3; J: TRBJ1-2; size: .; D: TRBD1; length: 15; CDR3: CAISESQGVSNGYTF; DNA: TGTGCCATCAGTGAGTCCCAGGGGGTATCCAACGGCTACACCTTC
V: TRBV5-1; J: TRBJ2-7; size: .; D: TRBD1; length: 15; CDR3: CASSTRDRGMGEQYF; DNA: TGCGCCAGCAGCACAAGGGACAGGGGAATGGGGGAGCAGTACTTC
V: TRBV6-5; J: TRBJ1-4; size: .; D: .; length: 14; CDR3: CASRKDSRGEKLFF; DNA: TGTGCCAGCAGGAAGGACAGTCGAGGGGAAAAACTGTTTTTT
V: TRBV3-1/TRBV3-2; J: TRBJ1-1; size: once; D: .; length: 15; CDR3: CASSHLTGLGTEAFF; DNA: TGTGCCAGCAGCCATTTGACAGGTCTGGGGACTGAAGCTTTCTTT
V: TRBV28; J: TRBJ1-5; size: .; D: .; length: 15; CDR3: CASTGRDRFNQPQHF; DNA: TGTGCCAGCACCGGACGCGACAGGTTCAATCAGCCCCAGCATTTT
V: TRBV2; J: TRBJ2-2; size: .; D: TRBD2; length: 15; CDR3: CASSDAGEEGGELFF; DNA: TGTGCCAGCAGTGATGCGGGGGAAGAGGGCGGGGAGCTGTTTTTT
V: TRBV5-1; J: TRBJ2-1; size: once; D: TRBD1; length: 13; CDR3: CASSAGTDNEQFF; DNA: TGCGCCAGCAGCGCCGGGACAGACAATGAGCAGTTCTTC
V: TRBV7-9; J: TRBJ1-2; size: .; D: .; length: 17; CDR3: CASSPYGVEGLNYGYTF; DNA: TGTGCCAGCAGCCCTTATGGAGTCGAGGGACTTAACTATGGCTACACCTTC
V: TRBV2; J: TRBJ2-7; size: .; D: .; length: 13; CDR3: CASSDQGIREQYF; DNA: TGTGCCAGCAGTGATCAGGGTATACGCGAGCAGTACTTC
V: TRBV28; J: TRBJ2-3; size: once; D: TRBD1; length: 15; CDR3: CASSLTGGQTDTQYF; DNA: TGTGCCAGCAGTCTGACAGGGGGCCAGACAGATACGCAGTATTTT
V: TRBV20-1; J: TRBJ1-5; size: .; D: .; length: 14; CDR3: CSASLGGSNQPQHF; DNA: TGCAGTGCTAGTCTAGGGGGAAGCAATCAGCCCCAGCATTTT
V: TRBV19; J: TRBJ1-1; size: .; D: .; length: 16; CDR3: CASSWSGSTANTEAFF; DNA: TGTGCCAGTAGTTGGTCAGGTAGTACTGCGAACACTGAAGCTTTCTTT
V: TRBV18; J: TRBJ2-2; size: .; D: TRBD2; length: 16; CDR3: CASSQRTSGFTGELFF; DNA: TGTGCCAGCTCACAAAGGACTAGCGGGTTCACCGGGGAGCTGTTTTTT
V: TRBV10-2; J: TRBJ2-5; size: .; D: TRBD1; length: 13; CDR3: CASSLGTGKTQYF; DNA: TGCGCCAGCAGTTTGGGGACAGGGAAGACCCAGTACTTC
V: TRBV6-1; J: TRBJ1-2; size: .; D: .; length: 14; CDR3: CASSEARGDYGYTF; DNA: TGTGCCAGCAGTGAAGCTCGCGGGGACTATGGCTACACCTTC
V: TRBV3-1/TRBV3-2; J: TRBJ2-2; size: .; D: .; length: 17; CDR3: CASSQGSGGRRTGELFF; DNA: TGTGCCAGCAGCCAAGGGAGTGGGGGCCGCCGGACCGGGGAGCTGTTTTTT
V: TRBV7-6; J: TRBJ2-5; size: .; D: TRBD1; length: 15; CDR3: CASSPGVGQEETQYF; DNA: TGTGCCAGCAGCCCCGGGGTGGGACAGGAAGAGACCCAGTACTTC
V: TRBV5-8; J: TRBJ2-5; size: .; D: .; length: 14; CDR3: CASSGLGGRETQYF; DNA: TGTGCCAGTAGCGGACTGGGAGGCAGGGAGACCCAGTACTTC
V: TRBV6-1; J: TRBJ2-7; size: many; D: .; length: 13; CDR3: CASSDWGRTEQYF; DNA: TGTGCCAGCAGTGATTGGGGAAGGACAGAGCAGTACTTC
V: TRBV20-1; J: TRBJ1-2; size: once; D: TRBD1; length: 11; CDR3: CSAMDRDGYTF; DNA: TGCAGTGCTATGGACAGGGATGGCTACACCTTC
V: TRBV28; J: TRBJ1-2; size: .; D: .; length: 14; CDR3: CASSPVAGLYGYTF; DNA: TGTGCCAGCAGCCCTGTAGCGGGGCTCTATGGCTACACCTTC